This entry lists 25 T cell receptor beta chains sequenced from one sample in a study of T cell responses to AZD1222 COVID-19 vaccine. The repertoire was sequenced with immunoSEQ multiplex PCR; TCRdb's copy has only in-frame clones and lacks some. The table includes 95,000 to 110,000 clones, more than 80% detected once. Sequenced material: peripheral blood, taken on day 0 of AZD1222 vaccination. The receptor set was obtained from an adult in good health.

The genes are TRBV6-5 and TRBJ2-7; D is possibly TRBD1 (5 bases). The CDR3 length is 14 residues. The germline CDR1 and CDR2 sequences are MNHEY and SVGAGI. The ends were cut back, 10 bases at V and 0 bases at J, with 16 bases in the middle. This chain's CDR3 is CATFPGQPSYEQYF. The CDR3 DNA follows: TGTGCCACTTTTCCCGGACAACCCTCCTACGAGCAGTACTTC.

The chain links TRBV27 to TRBJ2-2; 9 bases fit TRBD1. Germline loops: CDR1 MNHEY, CDR2 SMNVEV (reference sequence). V was pared by 3 bases and J by 2 bases, with 1 base of the junction left unmatched. This CDR3 region has 15 residues. CDR3 nucleotides: TGTGCCAGCAGTTTGGACAGGGGTAACACCGGGGAGCTGTTTTTT. The encoded protein is CASSLDRGNTGELFF.

V usage is TRBV19 and J usage is TRBJ2-6; 7 bases fit TRBD1. The germline gives CDR1 LNHDA, CDR2 SQIVND (reference sequence). J gave up 4 bases and V 5 bases, and 8 bases lay outside the gene matches. This CDR3 spans 16 amino acids. The CDR3 loop is CASSHAPGQGANVLTF. The CDR3 bases are TGTGCCAGTAGTCACGCTCCGGGACAGGGGGCCAACGTCCTGACTTTC.

The CDR3 spells CASSGSPLKQFF. The DNA for the CDR3 is TGTGCCAGCAGCGGAAGTCCCTTGAAGCAGTTCTTC. The chain recombines TRBV3-1 (or the pseudogene TRBV3-2) with TRBJ2-1; D unresolved. From germline, CDR1 is LGHDT and CDR2 YNNKEL (reference sequence). Trimming shortened V by 5 bases and J by 11 bases, and 13 bases separated the two germline ends. The CDR3 consists of 12 residues.

This clone was found a few times. The rearrangement joins TRBV5-4 to TRBJ1-4; a weak D match, TRBD1 (5 bases). Trimming removed 4 bases from V and 8 bases from J, with 21 bases in between. This CDR3 region has 16 residues. CDR1 is SGHNT, CDR2 YYREEE, per germline (reference sequence). Written as DNA, the CDR3 is TGTGCCAGCAGCCCTCAGCAGGGTCTGGCTGAGGAAAAACTGTTTTTT. Its protein is CASSPQQGLAEEKLFF.

The rearrangement links TRBV5-6 to TRBJ1-2; 9 bases match TRBD1. The CDR3 consists of 15 residues. With V trimmed by 0 bases and J by 8 bases, 8 bases remained unmatched. Germline V gives CDR1 SGHDT, CDR2 YYEEEE. The CDR3 here is CASSLAGQGSYGYTF. The CDR3 DNA follows: TGTGCCAGCAGCTTGGCGGGACAGGGCTCGTACGGCTACACCTTC.

This chain connects TRBV21-1 to TRBJ1-5; the table names TRBD1, a call not compared with the DNA. TRBV21-1 is assigned pseudogene status. The CDR3 is 16 residues long. This chain's CDR3 is CASSAPTGRLGQPQHF. The CDR3, as DNA: TGTGCCAGCAGCGCGCCGACAGGGCGGTTAGGGCAGCCCCAGCATTTT.

This chain joins TRBV3-1 (or the pseudogene TRBV3-2) and TRBJ1-6; D may be TRBD1 (5 bases). CDR3 size: 15 residues. Trimming pared 10 bases from V and 7 bases from J, leaving 20 bases between. Per germline, CDR1 LGHDT and CDR2 YNNKEL (reference sequence). The CDR3 loop is CATQPMGRENSPLHF. In nucleotides, the CDR3 is TGTGCCACCCAACCCATGGGACGGGAGAATTCACCCCTCCACTTT.

J is TRBJ2-3 and V is TRBV5-4, with TRBD2 identical over 10 bases. V dropped 1 base and J dropped 6; count of bases not matched to a gene: 8. The CDR3 spans 16 residues. The V gene's germline CDR1 is SGHNT and CDR2 YYREEE (reference sequence). The CDR3 coding sequence is TGTGCCAGCAGCTTGACACTAGCGGGAAACGGGGATACGCAGTATTTT. The encoded protein is CASSLTLAGNGDTQYF.

The chain employs TRBV7-9 and TRBJ2-1, with TRBD2 matching 13 bases. CDR1 is SEHNR, CDR2 FQNEAQ, per germline (reference sequence). The V and J ends lost 5 bases and 10 bases, in that order; junction bases with no gene match: 8. The length of the CDR3 is 15 residues. The CDR3 bases are TGTGCCAGCAGCCGGACTAGCGGGAGTTCAATCGAGCAGTTCTTC. It translates to CASSRTSGSSIEQFF.

The chain has TRBV7-2 and TRBJ2-7; tentative D call: TRBD1 (7 bases). The CDR3 extends over 14 amino acids. The V gene lost 4 bases and the J gene lost 6 bases, with 16 bases spanning the gap. CDR1 and CDR2 from the germline V gene are SGHTA and FQGNSA. The CDR3 DNA reads TGTGCCAGCAGCTCATACGCTCAGGGGGGCGAGCAGTACTTC. It is translated as CASSSYAQGGEQYF.

In this sample, this clone turned up a few times. J is TRBJ2-2 and V is TRBV2; 8 bases are shared with TRBD1. The CDR3 runs to 15 residues. Unmatched junction bases numbered 3, after V lost 5 bases and J lost 1 base. CDR1 is SNHLY and CDR2 is FYNNEI in the germline V gene. The CDR3 loop is CASSRGQVNTGELFF. The CDR3 bases are TGTGCCAGCAGTAGGGGACAGGTGAACACCGGGGAGCTGTTTTTT.

This clone was detected only once. V is TRBV6-5 and J is TRBJ1-1; 11 bases map to TRBD1. CDR1 is MNHEY and CDR2 is SVGAGI in the germline V gene. The CDR3 spans 15 residues. Trimming at V came to 6 bases and at J to 4 bases, leaving 7 bases not matched to a gene. In DNA form, the CDR3 reads TGTGCCAGCAGCCACGGGACAGGGGGGGGCACTGAAGCTTTCTTT. This sequence encodes CASSHGTGGGTEAFF.

The chain is built from TRBV10-3 and TRBJ1-1; unclear D gene. The CDR3 contains 15 residues. CDR1 is ENHRY and CDR2 is SYGVKD in the germline V gene. Trimming took 4 bases from V and 0 from J, leaving 12 bases between them. CDR3 loop: CAISVREGLNTEAFF. The CDR3 DNA follows: TGTGCCATCAGTGTTCGGGAGGGATTGAACACTGAAGCTTTCTTT.

This clone was detected only a few times. The rearrangement links TRBV4-1 to TRBJ1-2; weak D call: TRBD1 (6 bases). Trimming removed 1 base at V and 4 bases at J, with 13 bases between. CDR3 size: 15 residues. Per germline, CDR1 MGHRA and CDR2 YSYEKL. CDR3 residues: CASSQALAGAYGYTF. The CDR3 bases are TGCGCCAGCAGCCAAGCTCTAGCAGGGGCCTATGGCTACACCTTC.

The V gene is TRBV30, the J gene TRBJ1-1, with D maybe TRBD1 (5 bases). Germline CDR1 and CDR2: GTSNPN and SVGIG (reference sequence). Trimming took 3 bases from V and 2 from J, leaving 10 bases between them. This CDR3 contains 13 residues. CDR3 DNA: TGTGCCTGGAGCAGGACAAGCAACACTGAAGCTTTCTTT. Protein sequence: CAWSRTSNTEAFF. Together with reference TRBV30 and TRBJ1-1, the CDR3 gives the full variable domain: SQTIHQWPATLVQPVGSPLSLECTVEGTSNPNLYWYRQAAGRGLQLLFYSVGIGQISSEVPQNLSASRPQDRQFILSSKKLLLSDSGFYLCAWSRTSNTEAFFGQGTRLTVV.

The chain carries TRBV27 and TRBJ1-3, with TRBD1 matching over 7 bases. This CDR3 region has 16 residues. From germline, CDR1 is MNHEY and CDR2 SMNVEV (reference sequence). V shed 6 bases, J shed 0 bases, and the junction held 8 bases outside the gene matches. CDR3 region: CASSLTGATSGNTIYF. Written as DNA, the CDR3 is TGTGCCAGCAGCCTAACAGGGGCTACCTCTGGAAACACCATATATTTT.

DNA of the CDR3: TGTGCCAGCAGCTTGACCACCTACAATGAGCAGTTCTTC. The encoded protein is CASSLTTYNEQFF. The chain joins TRBV5-5 to TRBJ2-1, with D unclear. Germline V gene lookup returns CDR1 SGHKS and CDR2 YYEKEE (reference sequence). CDR3 length equals 13 residues. Trimming left V 1 base short and J 2 bases short, with 4 bases between.

J is TRBJ2-3 and V is TRBV7-8; no clear D. Per the germline V gene, CDR1 is SGHVS and CDR2 is FQNEAQ. V was trimmed by 5 bases and J by 6 bases, leaving 12 bases between them. CDR3 size: 13 residues. The CDR3 reads CASSRLGSDTQYF. The CDR3 coding sequence is TGTGCCAGCAGCCGGCTAGGATCTGATACGCAGTATTTT.

The V and J genes are TRBV28 and TRBJ1-6; 8 nucleotides agree with TRBD1. Germline lookup yields CDR1 MDHEN and CDR2 SYDVKM. This CDR3 has 15 residues. Trimming at V came to 5 bases and at J to 7 bases, leaving 7 bases not matched to a gene. The CDR3 nucleotides are TGTGCCAGCAGTGAAAGCCGACAGGGGAATTCACCCCTCCACTTT. It encodes CASSESRQGNSPLHF.

V and J are TRBV28 and TRBJ1-5; 8 nucleotides align to TRBD1. This CDR3 spans 16 amino acids. The germline CDR1 and CDR2 sequences are MDHEN and SYDVKM. With V trimmed by 2 bases and J by 7 bases, 10 bases remained unmatched. CDR3 protein: CASSLPRTGTGQPQHF. The DNA of the CDR3 is TGTGCCAGCAGTTTACCCCGGACAGGGACCGGGCAGCCCCAGCATTTT.

The rearrangement joins TRBV28 to TRBJ2-7; 8 nucleotides match TRBD1. V lost 6 bases to trimming and J lost 5 bases; unmatched junction nucleotides: 6. Germline CDR1 is MDHEN and CDR2 is SYDVKM. The CDR3 runs to 13 residues. In DNA form, the CDR3 reads TGTGCCAGCAGGGACAGGGTAAGAAACGAGCAGTACTTC. Protein: CASRDRVRNEQYF.

This chain connects TRBV10-3 to TRBJ2-1; the D gene is possibly TRBD2 (5 bases). Germline values: CDR1 ENHRY, CDR2 SYGVKD. The V gene lost 10 bases and the J gene lost 3 bases, with 13 bases spanning the gap. CDR3 size: 13 residues. As DNA, the CDR3 is TGTGCCACTGGTCGGGAAGGCTACAATGAGCAGTTCTTC. Its protein product is CATGREGYNEQFF.

This sequence joins TRBV5-1 and TRBJ1-3, with D unresolved. The CDR3 runs to 16 residues. Germline V gene data show CDR1 as SGHRS and CDR2 as YFSETQ. Trimming took 0 bases from V and 0 from J, leaving 10 bases between them. The CDR3 bases are TGCGCCAGCAGCTTGGGGACGGCCAGCTCTGGAAACACCATATATTTT. This sequence encodes CASSLGTASSGNTIYF.

The chain combines TRBV28 with TRBJ1-4, with 8 bases that match TRBD1. Trimming removed 7 bases from V and 4 bases from J; junction bases left unmatched: 2. Germline-derived CDR1 and CDR2 are MDHEN and SYDVKM. The CDR3 has 13 amino acids. The CDR3 reads CASMTGDNEKLFF. The DNA for the CDR3 is TGTGCCAGCATGACAGGGGATAATGAAAAACTGTTTTTT.